These 22 T cell receptor beta chains came from one sample sequenced in a study of cytomegalovirus exposure and HLA in healthy donors. PCR primers comprised 60 Vbeta and 13 Jbeta primers. Sequencing was performed with immunoSEQ multiplex PCR; in TCRdb, only in-frame clones are kept and a portion is missing. Found here are some 30,000 clones, around 40% of them singletons; the top ten hold 2%. The specimen was PBMCs. Receptors were obtained from a woman aged 45 to 65 in good health and CMV-seronegative.

This rearrangement joins TRBV29-1 to TRBJ1-2, with 12 bases identical to TRBD1. The CDR3 runs to 18 residues. J was trimmed by 3 bases and V by 7 bases; bases with no gene match: 18. Germline V gene sequence: CDR1 SQVTM, CDR2 ANQGSEA. The CDR3 here is CSAEGAGTGGFVDYGYTF. The CDR3 nucleotides read TGCAGCGCCGAAGGGGCCGGGACAGGGGGCTTCGTGGACTATGGCTACACCTTC. The variable domain in full, with the rest retrieved from reference TRBV29-1 and TRBJ1-2, is SAVISQKPSRDICQRGTSLTIQCQVDSQVTMMFWYRQQPGQSLTLIATANQGSEATYESGFVIDKFPISRPNLTFSTLTVSNMSPEDSSIYLCSAEGAGTGGFVDYGYTFGSGTRLTVV.

This clone was counted between two and nine times. The chain is built from TRBV7-3 and TRBJ2-1; 11 bases line up with TRBD2. There are 15 residues in the CDR3. The ends lost 4 bases at V and 4 bases at J; junction bases unmatched: 3. Germline V gives CDR1 SGHTA, CDR2 FQGTGA. CDR3 protein: CASSSLAGVYNEQFF. The CDR3 DNA reads TGTGCCAGCAGCTCACTAGCGGGAGTATACAATGAGCAGTTCTTC.

The chain joins TRBV29-1 to TRBJ2-7; TRBD1 agrees at 8 bases. CDR3 length: 15 amino acids. V trimming: 1 base; J trimming: 4 bases; junction bases outside the gene matches: 9. Germline V CDR1 and CDR2: SQVTM, ANQGSEA. CDR3 sequence reads: CSVEAPGQGRYEQYF. The CDR3, as DNA: TGCAGCGTTGAAGCCCCTGGACAGGGCCGGTACGAGCAGTACTTC.

The chain combines TRBV18 with TRBJ1-4, with 7 bases matching TRBD1. The CDR3 is 14 residues long. After removal of 2 bases from V and 6 bases from J, the junction contained 3 bases not matched to a gene. The germline V gene has CDR1 KGHSH and CDR2 LQKENI. The CDR3 sequence: CASSPNRGHEKLFF. The CDR3 DNA sequence: TGTGCCAGCTCACCAAACAGGGGTCATGAAAAACTGTTTTTT.

The sample holds one count of this clone. The gene calls are TRBV6-5 and TRBJ1-1, with D unresolved. V lost 2 bases to trimming and J lost 1 base, with 11 bases between them. Looked up from germline, CDR1 is MNHEY and CDR2 is SVGAGI. This CDR3 is built from 15 residues. The CDR3 coding sequence is TGTGCCAGCAGTTACCGCGGGTCCACGAACACTGAAGCTTTCTTT. This translates into CASSYRGSTNTEAFF.

In its sample, this clone was seen a few times. This chain links TRBV29-1 with TRBJ1-1, with TRBD1 as a possible D gene (5 bases). The germline V gene has CDR1 SQVTM and CDR2 ANQGSEA. This CDR3 contains 13 residues. Trimming took off 5 bases at V and 4 bases at J, with 14 bases between the two ends. The CDR3 spells CSVRIQGGTEAFF. The CDR3 DNA reads TGCAGCGTTCGAATCCAGGGCGGCACTGAAGCTTTCTTT.

The CDR3 DNA sequence: TGTGCCAGCAGTGAGCCGGGACAGGGGGTGGAGACCCAGTACTTC. Encoded protein: CASSEPGQGVETQYF. V usage is TRBV6-1 and J usage is TRBJ2-5, with 11 bases lining up with TRBD1. The CDR3 is made up of 15 amino acids. CDR1 is MNHNS, CDR2 SASEGT, per germline. The V segment lost 3 bases and the J segment 5 bases; nucleotides outside the gene matches: 5.

This clone has more than one count but fewer than ten. This sequence joins TRBV2 and TRBJ2-7, with 13 nucleotides matching TRBD2. Germline lookup yields CDR1 SNHLY and CDR2 FYNNEI. The CDR3 has 16 amino acids. Losses at the gene ends were 3 bases for V and 4 bases for J; bases not matched to a gene: 6. The CDR3 here is CASSDLLAGGIYEQYF. The CDR3 region has the DNA TGTGCCAGCAGTGATCTACTAGCGGGAGGGATATACGAGCAGTACTTC.

The chain carries TRBV29-1 and TRBJ2-3; no firm D call. Germline V gene data show CDR1 as SQVTM and CDR2 as ANQGSEA. The V and J ends lost 5 bases and 3 bases respectively, with 18 bases between them. CDR3 size: 15 residues. DNA for the CDR3: TGCAGCGTTTTCGGCACAGTATCCTATACAGATACGCAGTATTTT. Amino acids: CSVFGTVSYTDTQYF.

V usage is TRBV9 and J usage is TRBJ2-1, with D uncertain. The CDR3 is made up of 13 amino acids. The ends were cut back, 0 bases at V and 5 bases at J, with 6 bases in the middle. Germline V gives CDR1 SGDLS, CDR2 YYNGEE. CDR3 sequence (DNA): TGTGCCAGCAGCGTAGCTCCGGACAATGAGCAGTTCTTC. Translation gives CASSVAPDNEQFF. The full variable domain, completed using reference TRBV9 and TRBJ2-1, is DSGVTQTPKHLITATGQRVTLRCSPRSGDLSVYWYQQSLDQGLQFLIQYYNGEERAKGNILERFSAQQFPDLHSELNLSSLELGDSALYFCASSVAPDNEQFFGPGTRLTVL.

The rearrangement joins TRBV2 to TRBJ1-2; tentative D call: TRBD1 (5 bases). CDR1 and CDR2 (germline): SNHLY, FYNNEI. CDR3 length: 12 residues. V gave up 3 bases and J gave up 4 bases, with 6 bases separating them. The CDR3 DNA reads as TGTGCCAGCAGTGACAGGGCCTATGGCTACACCTTC. Its protein product is CASSDRAYGYTF. The full variable domain, in which reference TRBV2 and TRBJ1-2 provide the parts outside the CDR3, is EPEVTQTPSHQVTQMGQEVILRCVPISNHLYFYWYRQILGQKVEFLVSFYNNEISEKSEIFDDQFSVERPDGSNFTLKIRSTKLEDSAMYFCASSDRAYGYTFGSGTRLTVV.

This clone was seen once. This sequence joins TRBV10-3 and TRBJ1-2, with a weak D call TRBD1 (5 bases). Germline CDR1 is ENHRY and CDR2 is SYGVKD. The V end lost 0 bases, the J end lost 4 bases, and 12 bases lay between the germline ends. The CDR3 runs 15 residues. The chain's CDR3 is CAISESDHRFYGYTF. In DNA form, the CDR3 reads TGTGCCATCAGTGAGTCGGACCACAGGTTCTATGGCTACACCTTC.

This clone was seen a handful of times. V and J are TRBV5-6 and TRBJ1-5; 9 bases are shared with TRBD1. From germline, CDR1 is SGHDT and CDR2 YYEEEE. J gave up 7 bases and V 0 bases, and 2 bases lay outside the gene matches. The CDR3 runs 14 residues. For the CDR3, the DNA is TGTGCCAGCAGCTTGGGGACAGGGGCGCAGCCCCAGCATTTT. It encodes CASSLGTGAQPQHF.

This rearrangement joins TRBV9 to TRBJ1-2; 8 bases map to TRBD1. Germline V gives CDR1 SGDLS, CDR2 YYNGEE. V trimming: 3 bases; J trimming: 7 bases; junction bases outside the gene matches: 2. The CDR3 is 12 residues long. This chain's CDR3 is CASSADRGGYTF. DNA for the CDR3: TGTGCCAGCAGCGCAGACAGGGGTGGCTACACCTTC. Looking up the rest from reference TRBV9 and TRBJ1-2 gives the full variable domain: DSGVTQTPKHLITATGQRVTLRCSPRSGDLSVYWYQQSLDQGLQFLIQYYNGEERAKGNILERFSAQQFPDLHSELNLSSLELGDSALYFCASSADRGGYTFGSGTRLTVV.

This clone occurred once. The chain joins TRBV7-2 to TRBJ2-3; 10 nucleotides agree with TRBD1. The V and J ends lost 5 bases and 5 bases, in that order; junction bases with no gene match: 10. The CDR3 has 16 residues. Looked up from germline, CDR1 is SGHTA and CDR2 is FQGNSA. CDR3 amino acids: CASSNRQGALRDTQYF. The CDR3 DNA sequence: TGTGCCAGCAGCAACCGACAGGGGGCGCTTAGAGATACGCAGTATTTT.

This clone was found a few times. V is TRBV10-3 and J is TRBJ2-1; TRBD1 matches at 9 bases. This CDR3 has 14 residues. The J segment lost 4 bases and the V segment lost 10 bases, leaving 8 bases of the junction unmatched. Germline assignment: CDR1 ENHRY and CDR2 SYGVKD. CDR3 bases: TGTGCCAGCACCGACAGGGGGGCTTACAATGAGCAGTTCTTC. This encodes CASTDRGAYNEQFF.

The rearrangement uses TRBV19 and TRBJ2-1; the D is unclear. The germline V gene has CDR1 LNHDA and CDR2 SQIVND (reference sequence). The CDR3 runs 15 residues. V lost 5 bases, J lost 0 bases, and 11 bases lay in between. DNA for the CDR3: TGTGCCAGTAGTCAGTCCCAAAACTCCTACAATGAGCAGTTCTTC. It translates to CASSQSQNSYNEQFF.

This clone was recorded a few times. The chain uses TRBV6-6 and TRBJ2-1; 9 nucleotides line up with TRBD1. V dropped 6 bases and J dropped 4; count of bases not matched to a gene: 7. The germline V gene encodes CDR1 MNHNY and CDR2 SVGAGI (reference sequence). The CDR3 has 15 residues. The CDR3 DNA is TGTGCCAGCAGATCGGGACAGGGAGGGTACAATGAGCAGTTCTTC. The encoded protein is CASRSGQGGYNEQFF.

In its sample, this clone was seen once. This chain uses TRBV5-6 with TRBJ2-1, with a weak D call TRBD2 (7 bases). The length of the CDR3 is 16 residues. The V gene's germline CDR1 is SGHDT and CDR2 YYEEEE. V lost 0 bases to trimming and J lost 4 bases, with 14 bases between them. Here the CDR3 DNA reads TGTGCCAGCAGCTTGGGGGGGGGCTGGGGATACAATGAGCAGTTCTTC. It translates to CASSLGGGWGYNEQFF.

This clone was observed a single time. This chain uses TRBV28 with TRBJ2-4; maybe TRBD1 (6 bases). V was shortened by 4 bases and J by 0 bases, with 16 bases between the two germline ends. CDR3 length: 17 residues. Germline CDR1 MDHEN, CDR2 SYDVKM. The CDR3 region is CASSSSSRGLAKNIQYF. CDR3 sequence (DNA): TGTGCCAGCAGTTCCTCCTCCAGGGGTCTAGCCAAAAACATTCAGTACTTC. Combining the CDR3 with reference TRBV28 and TRBJ2-4 gives the whole variable domain DVKVTQSSRYLVKRTGEKVFLECVQDMDHENMFWYRQDPGLGLRLIYFSYDVKMKEKGDIPEGYSVSREKKERFSLILESASTNQTSMYLCASSSSSRGLAKNIQYFGAGTRLSVL.

The sample holds a few counts of this clone. The chain has TRBV6-5 and TRBJ2-1, with 9 nucleotides matching TRBD2. CDR3 length: 15 residues. The germline V gene has CDR1 MNHEY and CDR2 SVGAGI. Trimming at V came to 6 bases and at J to 6 bases, leaving 9 bases not matched to a gene. The CDR3 DNA reads TGTGCCAGCAGCTCTCCCGGGACTAGCTTCAATGAGCAGTTCTTC. Translating gives CASSSPGTSFNEQFF.

This clone was seen a few times. The V call is TRBV19, the J call TRBJ2-1, with TRBD2 matching 9 bases. The germline V gene encodes CDR1 LNHDA and CDR2 SQIVND (reference sequence). Germline trimming cut 5 bases from V and 4 bases from J; bases unmatched to any gene: 9. This CDR3 spans 16 amino acids. This chain's CDR3 is CASSAYGAGGYNEQFF. For the CDR3, the DNA is TGTGCCAGTAGTGCCTACGGAGCGGGAGGATACAATGAGCAGTTCTTC. Complete variable domain (other parts from reference TRBV19 and TRBJ2-1): DGGITQSPKYLFRKEGQNVTLSCEQNLNHDAMYWYRQDPGQGLRLIYYSQIVNDFQKGDIAEGYSVSREKKESFPLTVTSAQKNPTAFYLCASSAYGAGGYNEQFFGPGTRLTVL.